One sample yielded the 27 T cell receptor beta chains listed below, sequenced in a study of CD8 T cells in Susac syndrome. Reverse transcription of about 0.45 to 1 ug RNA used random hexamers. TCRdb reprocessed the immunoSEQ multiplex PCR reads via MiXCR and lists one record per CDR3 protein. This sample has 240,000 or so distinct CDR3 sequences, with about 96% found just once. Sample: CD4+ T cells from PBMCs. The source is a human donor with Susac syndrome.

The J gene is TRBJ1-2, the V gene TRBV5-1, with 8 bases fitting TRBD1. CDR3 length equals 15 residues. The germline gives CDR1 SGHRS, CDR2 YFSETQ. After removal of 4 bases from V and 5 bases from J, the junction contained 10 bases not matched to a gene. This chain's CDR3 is CASSGSGGVWYGYTF. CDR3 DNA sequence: TGCGCCAGCAGCGGCTCAGGGGGCGTATGGTATGGCTACACCTTC.

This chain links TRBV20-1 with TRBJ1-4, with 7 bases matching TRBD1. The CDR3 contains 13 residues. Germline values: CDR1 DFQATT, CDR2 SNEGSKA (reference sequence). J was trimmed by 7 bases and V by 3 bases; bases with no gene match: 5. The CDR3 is CSASRGRIEKLFF. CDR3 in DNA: TGCAGTGCTAGCAGGGGGAGGATTGAAAAACTGTTTTTT.

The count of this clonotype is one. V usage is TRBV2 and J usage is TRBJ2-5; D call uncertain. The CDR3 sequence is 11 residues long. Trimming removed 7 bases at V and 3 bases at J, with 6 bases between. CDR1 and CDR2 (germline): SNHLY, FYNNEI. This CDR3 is CASTTKETQYF. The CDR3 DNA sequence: TGTGCCAGCACCACCAAAGAGACCCAGTACTTC.

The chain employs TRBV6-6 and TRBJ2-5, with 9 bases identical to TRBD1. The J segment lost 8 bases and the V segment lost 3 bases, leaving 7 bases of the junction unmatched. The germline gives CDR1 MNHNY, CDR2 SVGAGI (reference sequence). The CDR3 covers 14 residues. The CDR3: CASSYGQGLNTQYF. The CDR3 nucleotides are TGTGCCAGCAGTTATGGACAGGGGTTGAATACCCAGTACTTC.

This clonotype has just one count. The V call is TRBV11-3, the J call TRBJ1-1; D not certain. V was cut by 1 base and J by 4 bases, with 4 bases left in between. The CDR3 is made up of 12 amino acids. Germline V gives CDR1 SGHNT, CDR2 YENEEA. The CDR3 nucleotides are TGTGCCAGCAGCTTAGGGTTCACTGAAGCTTTCTTT. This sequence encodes CASSLGFTEAFF.

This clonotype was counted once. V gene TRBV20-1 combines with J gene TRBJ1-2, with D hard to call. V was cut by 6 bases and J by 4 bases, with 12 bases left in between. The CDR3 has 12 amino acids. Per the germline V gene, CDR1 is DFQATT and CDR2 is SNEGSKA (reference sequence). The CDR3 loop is CSARPWIYGYTF. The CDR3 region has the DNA TGCAGTGCCAGACCCTGGATCTATGGCTACACCTTC.

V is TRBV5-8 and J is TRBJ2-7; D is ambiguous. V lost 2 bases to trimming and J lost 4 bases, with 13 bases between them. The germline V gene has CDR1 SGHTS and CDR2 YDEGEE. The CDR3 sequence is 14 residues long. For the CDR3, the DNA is TGTGCCAGCAGCTTTCCCAGTTTGATGTACGAGCAGTACTTC. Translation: CASSFPSLMYEQYF. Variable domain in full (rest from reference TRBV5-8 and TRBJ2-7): EAGVTQSPTHLIKTRGQQATLRCSPISGHTSVYWYQQALGLGLQFLLWYDEGEERNRGNFPPRFSGRQFPNYSSELNVNALELEDSALYLCASSFPSLMYEQYFGPGTRLTVT.

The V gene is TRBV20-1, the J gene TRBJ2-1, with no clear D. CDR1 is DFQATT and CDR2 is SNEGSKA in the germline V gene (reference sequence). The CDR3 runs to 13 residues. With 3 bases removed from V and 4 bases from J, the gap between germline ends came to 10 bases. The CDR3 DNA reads TGCAGTGCTAGGCTACCCAGATACAATGAGCAGTTCTTC. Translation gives CSARLPRYNEQFF.

The DNA of the CDR3 is TGCAGTGCTAGAGACTGGGGCAGAAACACTGAAGCTTTCTTT. This translates into CSARDWGRNTEAFF. The chain recombines TRBV20-1 with TRBJ1-1, with a weak D call TRBD1 (5 bases). Trimming removed 0 bases at V and 2 bases at J, with 10 bases between. Germline loops: CDR1 DFQATT, CDR2 SNEGSKA (reference sequence). The CDR3 has 14 residues.

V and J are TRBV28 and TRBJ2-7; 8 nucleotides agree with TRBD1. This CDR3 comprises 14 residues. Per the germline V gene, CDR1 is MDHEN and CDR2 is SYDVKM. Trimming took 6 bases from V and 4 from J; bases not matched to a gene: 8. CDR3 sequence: CASRGTGTGYEQYF. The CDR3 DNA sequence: TGTGCCAGCAGGGGGACAGGTACCGGGTACGAGCAGTACTTC.

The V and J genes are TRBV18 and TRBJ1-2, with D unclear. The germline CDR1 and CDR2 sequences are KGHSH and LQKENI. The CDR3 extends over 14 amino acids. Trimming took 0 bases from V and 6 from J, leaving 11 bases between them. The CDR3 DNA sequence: TGTGCCAGCTCACCACCGGTCGGCAGCGATGGCTACACCTTC. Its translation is CASSPPVGSDGYTF. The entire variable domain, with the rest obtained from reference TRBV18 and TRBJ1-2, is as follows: NAGVMQNPRHLVRRRGQEARLRCSPMKGHSHVYWYRQLPEEGLKFMVYLQKENIIDESGMPKERFSAEFPKEGPSILRIQQVVRGDSAAYFCASSPPVGSDGYTFGSGTRLTVV.

The CDR3 reads CASSLEGTTRFEQYF. For the CDR3, the DNA is TGCGCCAGCAGCCTAGAGGGGACGACAAGATTCGAGCAGTACTTC. V gene TRBV5-1 combines with J gene TRBJ2-7; tentatively, D is TRBD1 or TRBD2 (5 bases each). V was cut by 4 bases and J by 6 bases, with 20 bases left in between. This CDR3 contains 15 residues. Germline assignment: CDR1 SGHRS and CDR2 YFSETQ.

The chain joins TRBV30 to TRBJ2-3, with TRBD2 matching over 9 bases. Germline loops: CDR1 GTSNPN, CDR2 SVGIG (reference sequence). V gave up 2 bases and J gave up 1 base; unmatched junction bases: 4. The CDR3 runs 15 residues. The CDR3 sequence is CAWSLRLAGTDTQYF. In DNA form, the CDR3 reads TGTGCCTGGAGTCTCCGACTAGCGGGCACAGATACGCAGTATTTT. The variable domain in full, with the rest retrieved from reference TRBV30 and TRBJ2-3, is SQTIHQWPATLVQPVGSPLSLECTVEGTSNPNLYWYRQAAGRGLQLLFYSVGIGQISSEVPQNLSASRPQDRQFILSSKKLLLSDSGFYLCAWSLRLAGTDTQYFGPGTRLTVL.

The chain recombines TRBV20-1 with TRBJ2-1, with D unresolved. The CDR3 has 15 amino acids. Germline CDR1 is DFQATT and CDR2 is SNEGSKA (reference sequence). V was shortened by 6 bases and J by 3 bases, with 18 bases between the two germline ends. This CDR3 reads CSASRQVAYYNEQFF. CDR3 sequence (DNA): TGCAGTGCCTCACGCCAGGTTGCGTACTACAATGAGCAGTTCTTC.

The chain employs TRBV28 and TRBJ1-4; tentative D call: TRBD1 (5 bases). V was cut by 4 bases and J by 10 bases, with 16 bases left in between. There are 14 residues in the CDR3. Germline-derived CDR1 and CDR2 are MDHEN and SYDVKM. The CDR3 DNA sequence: TGTGCCAGCAGTTACCAGGGAGAGAAAGGAAAACTGTTTTTT. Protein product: CASSYQGEKGKLFF.

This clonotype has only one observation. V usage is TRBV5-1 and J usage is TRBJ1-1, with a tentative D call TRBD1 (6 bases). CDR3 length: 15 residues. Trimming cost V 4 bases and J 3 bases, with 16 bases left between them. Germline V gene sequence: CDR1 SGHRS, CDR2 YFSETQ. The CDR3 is CASSQDSGQDTEAFF. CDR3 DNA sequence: TGCGCCAGCAGCCAGGATTCGGGACAAGACACTGAAGCTTTCTTT.

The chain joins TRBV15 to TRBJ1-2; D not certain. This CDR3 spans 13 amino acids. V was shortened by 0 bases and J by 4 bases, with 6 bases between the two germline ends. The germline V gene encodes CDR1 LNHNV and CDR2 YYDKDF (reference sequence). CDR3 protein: CATSRDRSYGYTF. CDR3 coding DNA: TGTGCCACCAGCAGAGATCGATCCTATGGCTACACCTTC.

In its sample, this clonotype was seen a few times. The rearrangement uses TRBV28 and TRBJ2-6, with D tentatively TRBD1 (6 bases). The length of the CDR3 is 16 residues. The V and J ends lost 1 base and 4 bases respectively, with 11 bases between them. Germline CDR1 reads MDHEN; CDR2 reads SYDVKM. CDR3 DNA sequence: TGTGCCAGCAGTTTATTTGCAGGGGACGGGGCCAACGTCCTGACTTTC. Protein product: CASSLFAGDGANVLTF.

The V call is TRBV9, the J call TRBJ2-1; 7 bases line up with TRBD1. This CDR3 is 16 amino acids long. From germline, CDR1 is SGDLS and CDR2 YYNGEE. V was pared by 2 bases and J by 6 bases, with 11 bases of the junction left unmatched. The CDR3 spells CASSVGTAADPNEQFF. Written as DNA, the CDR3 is TGTGCCAGCAGCGTTGGGACAGCAGCCGACCCCAATGAGCAGTTCTTC.

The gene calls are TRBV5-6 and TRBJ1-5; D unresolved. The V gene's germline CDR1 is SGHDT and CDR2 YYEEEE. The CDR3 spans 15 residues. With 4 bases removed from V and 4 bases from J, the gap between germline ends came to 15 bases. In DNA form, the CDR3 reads TGTGCCAGCAGCAGAAGGTCCGGCGAAAATCAGCCCCAGCATTTT. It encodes CASSRRSGENQPQHF.

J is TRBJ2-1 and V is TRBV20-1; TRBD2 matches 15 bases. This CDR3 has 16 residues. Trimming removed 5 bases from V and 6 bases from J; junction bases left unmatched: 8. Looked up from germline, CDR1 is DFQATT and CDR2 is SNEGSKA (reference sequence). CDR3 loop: CSAGGGTSGRINEQFF. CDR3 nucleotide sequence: TGCAGTGCTGGCGGCGGGACTAGCGGGAGGATCAATGAGCAGTTCTTC.

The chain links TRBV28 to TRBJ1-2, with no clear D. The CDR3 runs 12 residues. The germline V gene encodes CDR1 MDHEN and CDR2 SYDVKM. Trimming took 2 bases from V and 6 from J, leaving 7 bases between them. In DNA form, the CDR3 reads TGTGCCAGCAGTTTAGGCGGGCATGGCTACACCTTC. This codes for CASSLGGHGYTF.

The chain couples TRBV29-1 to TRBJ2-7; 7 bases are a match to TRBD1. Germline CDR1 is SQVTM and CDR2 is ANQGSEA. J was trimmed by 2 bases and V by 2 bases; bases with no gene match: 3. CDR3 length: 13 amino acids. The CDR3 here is CSVEKTGPYEQYF. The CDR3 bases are TGCAGCGTTGAAAAGACAGGGCCCTACGAGCAGTACTTC.

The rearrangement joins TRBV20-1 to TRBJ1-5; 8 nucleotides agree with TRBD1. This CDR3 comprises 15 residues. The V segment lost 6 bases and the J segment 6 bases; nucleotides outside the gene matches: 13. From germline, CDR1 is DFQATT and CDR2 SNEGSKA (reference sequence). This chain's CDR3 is CSATGDRGRGQPQHF. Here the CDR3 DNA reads TGCAGTGCAACCGGCGACAGGGGTCGAGGTCAGCCCCAGCATTTT.

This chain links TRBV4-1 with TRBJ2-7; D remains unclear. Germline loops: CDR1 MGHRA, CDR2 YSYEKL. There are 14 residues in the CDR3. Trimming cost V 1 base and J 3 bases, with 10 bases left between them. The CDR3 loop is CASSQVIAIYEQYF. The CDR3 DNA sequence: TGCGCCAGCAGCCAAGTCATTGCTATCTACGAGCAGTACTTC.

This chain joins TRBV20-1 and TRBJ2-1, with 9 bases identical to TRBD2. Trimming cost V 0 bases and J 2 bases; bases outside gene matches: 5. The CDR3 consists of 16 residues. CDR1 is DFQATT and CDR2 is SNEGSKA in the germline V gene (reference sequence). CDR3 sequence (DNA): TGCAGTGCTAGAGATGCTAGCGGGACGCCCTACAATGAGCAGTTCTTC. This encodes CSARDASGTPYNEQFF.

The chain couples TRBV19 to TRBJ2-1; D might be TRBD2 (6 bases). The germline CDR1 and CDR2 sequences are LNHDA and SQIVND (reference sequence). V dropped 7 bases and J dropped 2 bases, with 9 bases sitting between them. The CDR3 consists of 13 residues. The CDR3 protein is CASTGTAYNEQFF. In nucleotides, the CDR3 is TGTGCCAGTACTGGGACTGCCTACAATGAGCAGTTCTTC.